The T cell receptor (beta chain) described here comes from a study of cytomegalovirus exposure and HLA in healthy donors. Overall study: Around 180 million T cells yielded around 120 million unique TCR beta sequences in earlier analysis.

This clone has ten or more counts. Its antigen is unknown. Germline assignment: CDR1 MDHEN and CDR2 SYDVKM. The CDR3 consists of 13 residues. Trimming took 8 bases from V and 7 from J; bases not matched to a gene: 6. Amplification used 60 Vbeta primers and 13 Jbeta primers. This table comes from immunoSEQ multiplex PCR, and its TCRdb copy is limited to in-frame clones, with some not included. The sample gives around 120,000 clones, approximately 80% of which show up once; roughly 9.2% is in the top ten. Study outcomes and limitations: In a later analysis, the majority of CMV-associated beta chains seemingly showed HLA restriction. A prior analysis recorded that most TCR beta V segments were productive about 87% or about 30% of the time. In most subjects, TCR beta sequences reportedly gave accurate predictions of HLA-A and HLA-B alleles.

This TCR was sampled from a female donor in good health and CMV-seropositive. This chain links TRBV28 with TRBJ1-5, with 9 bases identical to TRBD1. The sequencing sample was made of PBMCs. In nucleotides, the CDR3 is TGTGCCAGCGGGGACAGGGTAGGCCAGCCCCAGCATTTT. This gives the protein CASGDRVGQPQHF.